The 9 T cell receptor beta chains presented below share a single source sample, sequenced in a study of blood T cell repertoires in COVID-19. Sequenced by immunoSEQ multiplex PCR; TCRdb stores in-frame clones only, minus some. The sample has 150,000 to 200,000 clones; just under 80% are singletons. The sequenced sample consisted of peripheral blood. The receptors stem from a woman over 75 with active or convalescent COVID-19.

The rearrangement uses TRBV19 and TRBJ1-2; D may be TRBD1 (5 bases). In germline, CDR1 is LNHDA, CDR2 SQIVND (reference sequence). CDR3 length equals 13 residues. V gave up 3 bases and J gave up 3 bases, with 8 bases separating them. The DNA for the CDR3 is TGTGCCAGTAGTATCTCCAGGGACTATGGCTACACCTTC. Translated, it gives CASSISRDYGYTF.

The chain recombines TRBV6-6 with TRBJ2-7; 7 bases line up with TRBD1. Trimming removed 3 bases from V and 2 bases from J; junction bases left unmatched: 4. The germline V gene has CDR1 MNHNY and CDR2 SVGAGI (reference sequence). This CDR3 has 14 amino acids. This chain's CDR3 is CASSYYGQAYEQYF. The CDR3 bases are TGTGCCAGCAGTTATTACGGACAGGCCTACGAGCAGTACTTC.

This chain connects TRBV4-2 to TRBJ1-6, with 7 positions matching TRBD1. The germline V gene has CDR1 LGHNA and CDR2 YNFKEQ. This CDR3 region has 17 residues. The V segment lost 1 base and the J segment 4 bases; nucleotides outside the gene matches: 7. CDR3 protein: CASSQGSPGQYNSPLHF. The CDR3 DNA reads TGTGCCAGCAGCCAAGGTTCGCCGGGACAGTATAATTCACCCCTCCACTTT.

This clone has only one observation. This chain links TRBV7-8 with TRBJ2-1, with 7 bases fitting TRBD1. The CDR3 extends over 17 amino acids. CDR1 is SGHVS, CDR2 FQNEAQ, per germline. Unmatched junction bases numbered 14, after V lost 5 bases and J lost 4 bases. The chain's CDR3 is CASSEEQGILLYNEQFF. The CDR3 DNA is TGTGCCAGCAGCGAAGAACAGGGGATCCTCCTTTACAATGAGCAGTTCTTC.

The CDR3 DNA follows: TGTGCCAGCACGACCTTGCGGGGGAGCACTGAAGCTTTCTTT. Residues: CASTTLRGSTEAFF. The chain recombines TRBV2 with TRBJ1-1, with TRBD1 as a possible D gene (5 bases). The CDR3 consists of 14 residues. Germline assignment: CDR1 SNHLY and CDR2 FYNNEI. The V and J ends lost 7 bases and 4 bases respectively, with 16 bases between them.

The chain uses TRBV29-1 and TRBJ1-2; the D is unclear. The CDR3 totals 12 residues. V was shortened by 6 bases and J by 1 base, with 9 bases between the two germline ends. CDR1 and CDR2 (germline): SQVTM, ANQGSEA. The chain's CDR3 is CSVLDFNYGYTF. The CDR3 DNA reads TGCAGCGTCCTGGACTTTAACTATGGCTACACCTTC. The whole variable domain, filled in from reference TRBV29-1 and TRBJ1-2, reads SAVISQKPSRDICQRGTSLTIQCQVDSQVTMMFWYRQQPGQSLTLIATANQGSEATYESGFVIDKFPISRPNLTFSTLTVSNMSPEDSSIYLCSVLDFNYGYTFGSGTRLTVV.

The chain employs TRBV5-6 and TRBJ1-2, with a weak D call TRBD1 (5 bases). The CDR3 contains 12 residues. The ends were cut back, 6 bases at V and 6 bases at J, with 12 bases in the middle. The germline V gene encodes CDR1 SGHDT and CDR2 YYEEEE. The CDR3 DNA reads as TGTGCCAGCAACCAGGGAGGGAATGGCTACACCTTC. It specifies CASNQGGNGYTF. The full variable domain, rest sourced from reference TRBV5-6 and TRBJ1-2, is DAGVTQSPTHLIKTRGQQVTLRCSPKSGHDTVSWYQQALGQGPQFIFQYYEEEERQRGNFPDRFSGHQFPNYSSELNVNALLLGDSALYLCASNQGGNGYTFGSGTRLTVV.

J is TRBJ2-7 and V is TRBV28; possible D gene TRBD1, 5 bases. Trimming cost V 2 bases and J 2 bases, with 10 bases left between them. CDR1 and CDR2 (germline): MDHEN, SYDVKM. CDR3 length: 14 residues. The CDR3 protein is CASSLTGETYEQYF. As DNA, the CDR3 is TGTGCCAGCAGTTTAACAGGCGAAACCTACGAGCAGTACTTC.

This chain links TRBV2 with TRBJ2-7; 7 bases align to TRBD1. Germline trimming cut 6 bases from V and 4 bases from J; bases unmatched to any gene: 0. The CDR3 runs 11 residues. CDR1 and CDR2 from the germline V gene are SNHLY and FYNNEI. The CDR3 DNA sequence: TGTGCCAGCAGGGGACAGTACGAGCAGTACTTC. This codes for CASRGQYEQYF. The full variable domain, with the rest looked up from reference TRBV2 and TRBJ2-7, is EPEVTQTPSHQVTQMGQEVILRCVPISNHLYFYWYRQILGQKVEFLVSFYNNEISEKSEIFDDQFSVERPDGSNFTLKIRSTKLEDSAMYFCASRGQYEQYFGPGTRLTVT.